This T cell receptor (beta chain) was sequenced for a study of CD8 T cells in Susac syndrome. Random hexamers were used to reverse transcribe the RNA input (roughly 0.5 to 1 ug). It was immunoSEQ multiplex PCR that amplified TCR beta CDR3 across 54 Vbeta and 13 Jbeta. Via MiXCR, TCRdb re-called the immunoSEQ multiplex PCR reads, giving one row per CDR3 protein. The table records approximately 150,000 distinct CDR3 sequences, approximately 94% of them present only once. General study results and limits: An acknowledgment was made by the study that its TCR sequencing and HLA analysis involved relatively few individuals.

Sequencing of TCR beta was performed on blood CD8+ T cells and on blood CD4+ T cells. Germline V CDR1 and CDR2: SGHDN, FVKESK. Trimming cost V 2 bases and J 7 bases; bases outside gene matches: 7. The CDR3 spans 16 residues. Turning to this clonotype: Its antigen is still unknown.

The receptor was isolated from a human donor with multiple sclerosis. J is TRBJ2-1 and V is TRBV14; 11 nucleotides agree with TRBD2. Sequencing was done on a sample of CD4+ T cells from PBMCs. The CDR3, as DNA: TGTGCCAGCAGCCAATGGCTAGCGGGAGGAAATAATGAGCAGTTCTTC. This gives the protein CASSQWLAGGNNEQFF.